The 6 T cell receptor beta chains in this list originate from one sample, sequenced in a study of blood T cell repertoires in COVID-19. Clones were read by immunoSEQ multiplex PCR, and TCRdb kept only the in-frame ones, dropping some. Of approximately 89,000 clones listed, about 84% are singletons. Sequenced input: peripheral blood. These receptors were taken from a woman aged 70-85 years with acute or convalescent COVID-19.

The gene calls are TRBV12-3 or TRBV12-4 and TRBJ2-7, with D maybe TRBD1 (5 bases). The CDR3 covers 13 residues. Trimming stripped 1 base from V and 4 bases from J, with 8 bases between. CDR3 protein: CASSLGGSYEQYV. The CDR3 DNA follows: TGTGCCAGCAGTTTAGGGGGCTCTTACGAGCAGTACGTC.

The chain recombines TRBV24-1 with TRBJ1-5; 8 nucleotides agree with TRBD1. This CDR3 has 17 amino acids. The V gene's germline CDR1 is KGHDR and CDR2 SFDVKD. J gave up 3 bases and V 5 bases, and 11 bases lay outside the gene matches. The CDR3 region is CATSGSGGQGSNQPQHF. In DNA form, the CDR3 reads TGTGCCACCAGTGGTTCAGGGGGCCAGGGGTCCAATCAGCCCCAGCATTTT.

This clone appeared a single time. The chain carries TRBV7-2 and TRBJ1-1; 9 bases line up with TRBD1. The CDR3 contains 14 residues. V shed 6 bases and J 6 bases; nucleotides not matched to a gene: 8. From germline, CDR1 is SGHTA and CDR2 FQGNSA. The CDR3 reads CASRATGGASEAFF. The CDR3 coding sequence is TGTGCCAGCAGGGCCACAGGGGGCGCGTCTGAAGCTTTCTTT.

This chain uses TRBV11-2 with TRBJ2-3, with TRBD2 identical over 7 bases. After removal of 5 bases from V and 1 base from J, the junction contained 12 bases not matched to a gene. The CDR3 is made up of 17 amino acids. Germline-derived CDR1 and CDR2 are SGHAT and FQNNGV. The CDR3 nucleotides are TGTGCCAGCAGCCGCCGGGGCGGGGGAGGAGGCACAGATACGCAGTATTTT. Amino acids: CASSRRGGGGGTDTQYF.

V usage is TRBV27 and J usage is TRBJ2-5; D is possibly TRBD1 (6 bases). The CDR3 is 16 residues long. Germline V gene sequence: CDR1 MNHEY, CDR2 SMNVEV (reference sequence). V lost 3 bases to trimming and J lost 4 bases, with 18 bases between them. Here the CDR3 reads CASSFLPGTSGETQYF. CDR3 bases: TGTGCCAGCAGTTTTTTGCCAGGGACAAGCGGAGAGACCCAGTACTTC.

The rearrangement uses TRBV6-5 and TRBJ1-2; TRBD1 agrees at 10 bases. V lost 6 bases and J lost 7; bases outside the gene matches: 5. The CDR3 covers 13 residues. Germline CDR1 and CDR2: MNHEY and SVGAGI. This CDR3 is CASSARDRGGYTF. The CDR3 region has the DNA TGTGCCAGCAGCGCCCGGGACAGGGGTGGCTACACCTTC.